These 27 T cell receptor beta chains were all obtained from the same sample, sequenced in a study of OX40 agonist ivuxolimab in advanced cancers. Here immunoSEQ multiplex PCR was the method, and the copy in TCRdb shows in-frame clones only, minus some. The sample records 59,000 or so clones, around 87% being singletons. Sequenced material: CD4+ or CD8+ T cells sorted from blood, taken in a trial of the OX40 agonist ivuxolimab. All receptors derive from an adult with an advanced solid tumor such as melanoma, head and neck, liver or kidney cancer.

The chain recombines TRBV2 with TRBJ1-2; no reliable D call. Trimming removed 7 bases at V and 8 bases at J, with 17 bases between. The CDR3 spans 13 residues. Germline-derived CDR1 and CDR2 are SNHLY and FYNNEI. CDR3 nucleotide sequence: TGTGCCAGCACTTTAATGGTGGTGATAGGCTACACCTTC. Translated, it gives CASTLMVVIGYTF.

This clone came up once. V usage is TRBV7-9 and J usage is TRBJ2-5; 11 bases map to TRBD2. The CDR3 runs 16 residues. With V trimmed by 4 bases and J by 3 bases, 7 bases remained unmatched. CDR1 and CDR2 from the germline V gene are SEHNR and FQNEAQ (reference sequence). Here the CDR3 reads CASSSQGLAAKETQYF. CDR3 in DNA: TGTGCCAGCAGCTCACAGGGACTAGCGGCCAAAGAGACCCAGTACTTC.

V usage is TRBV5-1 and J usage is TRBJ1-2; unclear D gene. The V end was cut by 0 bases, the J end by 0 bases, with 3 bases between. The CDR3 extends over 13 amino acids. Germline loops: CDR1 SGHRS, CDR2 YFSETQ. Here the CDR3 reads CASSLGPNYGYTF. CDR3 nucleotides: TGCGCCAGCAGCTTGGGACCTAACTATGGCTACACCTTC.

This rearrangement joins TRBV9 to TRBJ1-6; D gene uncertain. Between the trimmed V and J ends, which lost 4 bases and 8 bases, there was a span of 10 bases. This CDR3 contains 13 residues. Looked up from germline, CDR1 is SGDLS and CDR2 is YYNGEE. The CDR3 coding sequence is TGTGCCAGCAGCCCTCGGGTTGATTCACCCCTCCACTTT. Its protein product is CASSPRVDSPLHF.

The CDR3: CASSYSSGGYGETQYF. The DNA for the CDR3 is TGTGCCAGCAGCTACTCTAGCGGAGGATATGGGGAGACCCAGTACTTC. The chain carries TRBV7-2 and TRBJ2-5, with 7 bases matching TRBD2. V trimming: 4 bases; J trimming: 5 bases; junction bases outside the gene matches: 13. CDR3 length: 16 amino acids. Germline V gives CDR1 SGHTA, CDR2 FQGNSA. Filled out from reference TRBV7-2 and TRBJ2-5, the complete variable domain reads GAGVSQSPSNKVTEKGKDVELRCDPISGHTALYWYRQSLGQGLEFLIYFQGNSAPDKSGLPSDRFSAERTGGSVSTLTIQRTQQEDSAVYLCASSYSSGGYGETQYFGPGTRLLVL.

The V and J genes are TRBV27 and TRBJ2-5; D unresolved. CDR3 length equals 18 residues. CDR1 is MNHEY and CDR2 is SMNVEV in the germline V gene (reference sequence). The V end lost 5 bases, the J end lost 4 bases, and 26 bases lay between the germline ends. CDR3 sequence reads: CASSATKLRQIRSETQYF. The CDR3 DNA reads as TGTGCCAGCAGTGCCACGAAGTTGAGGCAGATCCGATCAGAGACCCAGTACTTC.

The gene calls are TRBV7-9 and TRBJ1-2; D unclear. The CDR3 covers 11 residues. The ends were cut back, 4 bases at V and 8 bases at J, with 8 bases in the middle. Germline CDR1 is SEHNR and CDR2 is FQNEAQ (reference sequence). CDR3 protein: CASSWVGGYTF. The CDR3 DNA reads as TGTGCCAGCAGCTGGGTGGGAGGCTACACCTTC.

This chain connects TRBV30 to TRBJ1-3; TRBD1 is a possible D gene (6 bases). The CDR3 runs 14 residues. Trimming removed 7 bases from V and 0 bases from J, with 13 bases in between. Germline V gene data show CDR1 as GTSNPN and CDR2 as SVGIG (reference sequence). Written as DNA, the CDR3 is TGTGCCTTCTACGACAGGACCTCTGGAAACACCATATATTTT. Translation: CAFYDRTSGNTIYF.

The rearrangement joins TRBV7-9 to TRBJ1-2; D gene ambiguous. CDR3 length: 16 residues. In germline, CDR1 is SEHNR, CDR2 FQNEAQ (reference sequence). V gave up 5 bases and J gave up 1 base, with 17 bases separating them. CDR3 region: CASSATRAFNNYGYTF. CDR3 nucleotides: TGTGCCAGCAGCGCGACCCGGGCCTTTAATAACTATGGCTACACCTTC.

This chain connects TRBV25-1 to TRBJ1-6; unclear D gene. V was trimmed by 0 bases and J by 9 bases, leaving 12 bases between them. The CDR3 is made up of 15 amino acids. The germline V gene encodes CDR1 MGHDK and CDR2 SYGVNS. The CDR3 here is CASSEYKGTTSPLHF. The CDR3 coding sequence is TGTGCCAGCAGTGAATATAAGGGCACAACTTCACCCCTCCACTTT.

This chain connects TRBV6-1 to TRBJ1-4, with a possible D match to TRBD1 (5 bases). The CDR3 loop spans 12 amino acids. Trimming left V 6 bases short and J 5 bases short, with 7 bases between. Per the germline V gene, CDR1 is MNHNS and CDR2 is SASEGT. The CDR3 loop is CASRTVNEKLFF. DNA for the CDR3: TGTGCCAGCAGGACAGTGAATGAAAAACTGTTTTTT.

The chain recombines TRBV7-9 with TRBJ1-2, with 7 nucleotides matching TRBD1. The CDR3 consists of 14 residues. J gave up 10 bases and V 2 bases, and 10 bases lay outside the gene matches. Germline lookup yields CDR1 SEHNR and CDR2 FQNEAQ (reference sequence). DNA of the CDR3: TGTGCCAGCAGCTTACAGGGGGAGTCCGGTGACTACACCTTC. It translates to CASSLQGESGDYTF.

The rearrangement links TRBV7-3 to TRBJ2-6; D is undetermined. In germline, CDR1 is SGHTA, CDR2 FQGTGA. This CDR3 comprises 12 residues. Trimming pared 4 bases from V and 13 bases from J, leaving 11 bases between. CDR3 coding DNA: TGTGCCAGCAGCTCCACTCGTGAGGTCCTGACTTTC. It codes for CASSSTREVLTF. The whole variable domain, filled in from reference TRBV7-3 and TRBJ2-6, reads GAGVSQTPSNKVTEKGKYVELRCDPISGHTALYWYRQSLGQGPEFLIYFQGTGAADDSGLPNDRFFAVRPEGSVSTLKIQRTERGDSAVYLCASSSTREVLTFGAGSRLTVL.

CDR3 DNA sequence: TGTGCCACCAGCAGAGACGGGCTTTCCTTCTCTGGAAACACCATATATTTT. Translation: CATSRDGLSFSGNTIYF. The genes are TRBV15 and TRBJ1-3; D not resolved. The germline CDR1 and CDR2 sequences are LNHNV and YYDKDF (reference sequence). Trimming pared 0 bases from V and 0 bases from J, leaving 12 bases between. This CDR3 is 17 amino acids long.

V gene TRBV11-3 combines with J gene TRBJ2-7; D assignment may be TRBD1 or TRBD2 (5 bases each). V was pared by 1 base and J by 1 base, with 8 bases between. This CDR3 has 14 residues. Germline V gene data show CDR1 as SGHNT and CDR2 as YENEEA. CDR3 DNA: TGTGCCAGCAGCTTAGGGGACGGATCCTACGAGCAGTACTTC. Protein product: CASSLGDGSYEQYF.

This clone was found a few times. This rearrangement joins TRBV2 to TRBJ2-5, with D perhaps matching TRBD1 (6 bases). Germline assignment: CDR1 SNHLY and CDR2 FYNNEI. The CDR3 has 13 residues. Deletions cut 7 bases from V and 4 bases from J, with 13 bases between. The CDR3 sequence: CASISQGRETQYF. In nucleotides, the CDR3 is TGTGCCAGCATATCACAGGGAAGAGAGACCCAGTACTTC.

The rearrangement joins TRBV4-3 to TRBJ1-5; unclear D gene. This CDR3 has 13 residues. Between the trimmed V and J ends, which lost 1 base and 7 bases, there was a span of 8 bases. CDR1 and CDR2 (germline): LGHNA, YSLEER. CDR3 nucleotide sequence: TGCGCCAGCAGCCAAGGGGAAGGGCAGCCCCAGCATTTT. Translation: CASSQGEGQPQHF.

V and J are TRBV5-1 and TRBJ1-5; D is undetermined. Germline lookup yields CDR1 SGHRS and CDR2 YFSETQ. The germline V and J ends were trimmed by 4 bases and 2 bases, with 13 bases remaining between them. The CDR3 contains 15 residues. The CDR3 DNA is TGCGCCAGCAGCGCTGACTCGGGTGGCAATCAGCCCCAGCATTTT. Protein product: CASSADSGGNQPQHF.

Written as DNA, the CDR3 is TGTGCCAGCAGTTCGCTAAAACTAGGGGTGAGCTCCTACGAGCAGTACTTC. Protein sequence: CASSSLKLGVSSYEQYF. The chain uses TRBV28 and TRBJ2-7; the D gene could be TRBD1 or TRBD2 (5 bases each). CDR1 is MDHEN, CDR2 SYDVKM, per germline. The CDR3 spans 17 residues. The V gene lost 4 bases and the J gene lost 0 bases, with 19 bases spanning the gap. Combining the CDR3 with reference TRBV28 and TRBJ2-7 gives the whole variable domain DVKVTQSSRYLVKRTGEKVFLECVQDMDHENMFWYRQDPGLGLRLIYFSYDVKMKEKGDIPEGYSVSREKKERFSLILESASTNQTSMYLCASSSLKLGVSSYEQYFGPGTRLTVT.

V and J are TRBV21-1 and TRBJ2-5; the D segment call TRBD2 is taken from the table without a DNA check. Near its end, the DNA agrees better with TRBJ2-7, so the J call may be wrong. TRBV21-1 is deemed a pseudogene. The CDR3 is 14 residues long. CDR3 in amino acids: CASIIGGPEREQYF. Written as DNA, the CDR3 is TGTGCCAGCATCATAGGAGGCCCAGAACGCGAGCAGTACTTC.

This clone was observed a handful of times. V usage is TRBV10-2 and J usage is TRBJ2-2; a weak D match, TRBD1 (5 bases). CDR1 is WSHSY, CDR2 SAAADI, per germline. This CDR3 comprises 15 residues. V shed 3 bases and J shed 4 bases, with 12 bases lying between them. The CDR3 here is CASSDGRVFTGELFF. CDR3 coding DNA: TGCGCCAGCAGTGACGGCAGGGTCTTCACCGGGGAGCTGTTTTTT.

This chain links TRBV28 with TRBJ1-4; no definite D call. The CDR3 is 14 amino acids. Germline V gene lookup returns CDR1 MDHEN and CDR2 SYDVKM. V lost 8 bases, J lost 5 bases, and 15 bases lay in between. The CDR3 nucleotides read TGTGCCAGCCTAATGGTGGGCGGAAATGAAAAACTGTTTTTT. As protein: CASLMVGGNEKLFF.

V usage is TRBV4-1 and J usage is TRBJ2-5; D might be TRBD1 (6 bases). CDR3 length equals 14 residues. CDR1 is MGHRA and CDR2 is YSYEKL in the germline V gene. V lost 4 bases and J lost 3, with 12 bases in between. The CDR3 is CASSLRGNKETQYF. The CDR3 coding sequence is TGCGCCAGCAGCCTAAGGGGGAATAAAGAGACCCAGTACTTC.

V usage is TRBV5-6 and J usage is TRBJ1-2; 7 bases agree with TRBD1. V trimming: 3 bases; J trimming: 2 bases; junction bases outside the gene matches: 13. This CDR3 is 17 amino acids long. Looked up from germline, CDR1 is SGHDT and CDR2 is YYEEEE. CDR3 coding DNA: TGTGCCAGCAGCTCCCCGTTAAAGGGGGCGCGGAACTATGGCTACACCTTC. This sequence encodes CASSSPLKGARNYGYTF.

The chain uses TRBV7-2 and TRBJ2-5, with TRBD2 matching over 11 bases. Germline V gene sequence: CDR1 SGHTA, CDR2 FQGNSA. The CDR3 is 16 residues long. With V trimmed by 4 bases and J by 2 bases, 6 bases remained unmatched. The CDR3 region is CASSYRGTSGQETQYF. Written as DNA, the CDR3 is TGTGCCAGCAGCTACAGGGGGACTAGCGGACAAGAGACCCAGTACTTC.

The rearrangement uses TRBV20-1 and TRBJ2-3; D call uncertain. The length of the CDR3 is 11 residues. Trimming removed 6 bases from V and 2 bases from J, with 6 bases in between. The germline CDR1 and CDR2 sequences are DFQATT and SNEGSKA (reference sequence). The CDR3 region is CSAEVTDTQYF. The CDR3 bases are TGCAGTGCGGAAGTCACAGATACGCAGTATTTT.

This chain joins TRBV10-3 and TRBJ1-2; no clear D. The CDR3 spans 13 residues. Germline V gene lookup returns CDR1 ENHRY and CDR2 SYGVKD. The V and J ends lost 0 bases and 5 bases respectively, with 7 bases between them. The CDR3 protein is CAISESAGYGYTF. The DNA for the CDR3 is TGTGCCATCAGTGAGTCGGCGGGGTATGGCTACACCTTC.